This is a list of T cell receptor beta chains from one sample in a study of radiation and T cells in renal cell carcinoma. Measured with immunoSEQ multiplex PCR; TCRdb has only the in-frame clones, and not every one. The profile covers some 120,000 clones, with 82% appearing a single time and approximately 3% taken by the ten largest. Here the sequenced sample was blood, taken from a patient whose treatment included radiotherapy and nephrectomy. The receptors were gathered from an older woman with renal cell carcinoma. Each CDR3 is given with its conserved first and last residue. A D gene is named only where the DNA matches it firmly. Rows may omit the clone size; those that give it use once, few, many or a size class.

V	D	size	J	CDR3	DNA
TRBV11-3	NA	NA	TRBJ1-1	CASSFTGTKGLNTEAFF	TGTGCCAGCAGCTTCACCGGGACAAAAGGCCTAAACACTGAAGCTTTCTTT
TRBV5-6	TRBD2	NA	TRBJ2-5	CASRGEGTQYF	TGTGCCAGCAGGGGGGAGGGGACCCAGTACTTC
TRBV4-2	TRBD2	NA	TRBJ2-3	CASSQDTGGATGTQYF	TGTGCCAGCAGCCAAGATACCGGGGGGGCCACGGGTACGCAGTATTTT
TRBV7-9	NA	NA	TRBJ2-3	CASSRVDSPSTDTQYF	TGTGCCAGCAGCCGCGTGGACAGTCCTTCCACAGATACGCAGTATTTT
TRBV18	TRBD2	NA	TRBJ2-7	CASSPRTSGGIRSYEQYF	TGTGCCAGCTCACCACGTACTAGCGGGGGGATAAGGTCCTACGAGCAGTACTTC
TRBV11-3	TRBD1	many	TRBJ2-2	CASSRDRGTGELFF	TGTGCCAGCAGCCGGGACAGGGGAACCGGGGAGCTGTTTTTT
TRBV6-1	NA	once	TRBJ2-3	CASSVTQGTTDTQYF	TGTGCCAGCAGTGTAACACAGGGAACCACAGATACGCAGTATTTT
TRBV25-1	NA	NA	TRBJ1-2	CASSNNSNYGYTF	TGTGCCAGCAGTAACAACTCTAACTATGGCTACACCTTC
TRBV5-1	NA	NA	TRBJ2-5	CASSLNQRAQYF	TGCGCCAGCAGCTTGAATCAGAGGGCCCAGTACTTC
TRBV19	NA	NA	TRBJ1-1	CASRITPGRKMNTEAFF	TGTGCCAGTAGAATTACCCCGGGACGAAAAATGAACACTGAAGCTTTCTTT
TRBV6-6	TRBD2	NA	TRBJ2-7	CASGASGDIYEQYF	TGTGCCAGCGGCGCTAGCGGGGATATCTACGAGCAGTACTTC